Given below is one T cell receptor beta chain in context. Its antigen remains unidentified. This beta chain lies outside the target of a library built for alpha chains; its clone size means little. Each CDR3 protein is one row after TCRdb ran MiXCR on the 5' RACE reads. The sample records over 15,000 distinct CDR3 sequences, about 6.1% being singletons. The data were taken from a study of spatial heterogeneity in lung cancer. Time point: sample taken at primary tumor resection. V lost 5 bases to trimming and J lost 9 bases; unmatched junction nucleotides: 4. Germline V gives CDR1 SGHTA, CDR2 FQGTGA. The CDR3 has 13 amino acids. Broader study findings: The study found that expanded intratumoral alpha and beta TCR counts tracked tumor mutation counts. Among tumor T cells, estimated coverage was about 7% for alpha chains and 12% to 15% for beta chains.

Sequenced here: lung tumor tissue, sampled at surgery. This clonotype was sampled from a female donor with early-stage non-small cell lung cancer. V usage is TRBV7-3 and J usage is TRBJ2-1; 10 bases match TRBD2. As DNA, the CDR3 is TGTGCCAGCAGCCCTGGGACTAGCGTTGAGCAGTTCTTC. It is translated as CASSPGTSVEQFF.